Below are 14 T cell receptor beta chains sequenced from a single sample in a study of beta chain features in type 1 diabetes. Study findings and constraints: Shorter TCRB CDR3s, moderately but significantly so, were found in Type 1 diabetes patients in all four CD4+ subsets.

Investigators reverse transcribed all isolated RNA, so they sequenced expressed TCRB transcripts. Profiled with immunoSEQ multiplex PCR; TCRdb holds only in-frame clones, not every one. The profile covers roughly 28,000 clones, with approximately 51% appearing a single time and 1.5% taken by the ten largest. No cognate antigen is known for these TCRs. The sequenced sample was Tregs from blood. The origin of the receptors is a woman aged 18-30 years with type 1 diabetes.

This chain uses TRBV30 with TRBJ1-1, with D perhaps matching TRBD1 (5 bases). CDR1 and CDR2 (germline): GTSNPN, SVGIG (reference sequence). CDR3 length equals 16 residues. Trimming took 4 bases from V and 4 from J, leaving 22 bases between them. The CDR3: CAWKGTLGLQATEAFF. DNA of the CDR3: TGTGCCTGGAAGGGTACTCTGGGTCTACAGGCCACTGAAGCTTTCTTT.

The rearrangement links TRBV7-2 to TRBJ1-1; 8 bases match TRBD1. Germline loops: CDR1 SGHTA, CDR2 FQGNSA. Germline trimming cut 4 bases from V and 4 bases from J; bases unmatched to any gene: 5. This CDR3 has 14 residues. The CDR3 is CASSYRGAATEAFF. For the CDR3, the DNA is TGTGCCAGCAGCTACAGGGGGGCGGCCACTGAAGCTTTCTTT.

The CDR3 region is CASIQQVNTEAFF. DNA for the CDR3: TGTGCCAGCATTCAACAGGTGAACACTGAAGCTTTCTTT. The V and J genes are TRBV2 and TRBJ1-1; weak D call: TRBD1 (5 bases). Germline-derived CDR1 and CDR2 are SNHLY and FYNNEI. The length of the CDR3 is 13 residues. Trimming stripped 7 bases from V and 0 bases from J, with 9 bases between.

This clone was observed a handful of times. The chain couples TRBV2 to TRBJ2-7; 9 nucleotides match TRBD1. The CDR3 sequence is 14 residues long. CDR1 and CDR2 (germline): SNHLY, FYNNEI. J lost 12 bases, V lost 7 bases, and 16 bases had no gene match. CDR3 sequence reads: CASIPQRGQGRLYF. In DNA form, the CDR3 reads TGTGCCAGCATTCCCCAAAGGGGACAGGGACGACTGTACTTC.

J is TRBJ1-2 and V is TRBV19; 9 bases map to TRBD1. CDR1 is LNHDA, CDR2 SQIVND, per germline (reference sequence). The trim removed 7 bases at V and 8 bases at J, leaving 17 bases unmatched. This CDR3 is built from 16 residues. The CDR3 reads CASTLHTQGAMNGYTF. CDR3 sequence (DNA): TGTGCCAGTACCCTCCACACACAGGGGGCCATGAACGGCTACACCTTC.

The chain couples TRBV28 to TRBJ2-5; 11 positions match TRBD1. This CDR3 region has 15 residues. CDR1 is MDHEN, CDR2 SYDVKM, per germline. V was pared by 3 bases and J by 5 bases, with 5 bases of the junction left unmatched. The CDR3 region has the DNA TGTGCCAGCAGTTTTCCGGGACAGGGGGGTGAGACCCAGTACTTC. Translating it yields CASSFPGQGGETQYF.

The chain joins TRBV2 to TRBJ2-2; 7 bases line up with TRBD2. J was trimmed by 6 bases and V by 2 bases; bases with no gene match: 0. The CDR3 extends over 13 amino acids. Germline V CDR1 and CDR2: SNHLY, FYNNEI. This CDR3 reads CASSEREAGELFF. The CDR3 bases are TGTGCCAGCAGTGAACGGGAGGCCGGGGAGCTGTTTTTT.

In its sample, this clone was seen a few times. This rearrangement joins TRBV7-9 to TRBJ2-5; 9 positions match TRBD1. Germline loops: CDR1 SEHNR, CDR2 FQNEAQ (reference sequence). The trim removed 5 bases at V and 3 bases at J, leaving 4 bases unmatched. The CDR3 spans 14 residues. The CDR3 protein is CASSRGQGKETQYF. The CDR3 region has the DNA TGTGCCAGCAGCCGGGGACAGGGAAAAGAGACCCAGTACTTC.

CDR3 region: CASSLAGNNEQFF. Written as DNA, the CDR3 is TGTGCCAGCAGCTTAGCGGGTAACAATGAGCAGTTCTTC. The V call is TRBV7-3, the J call TRBJ2-1, with a tentative D call TRBD2 (5 bases). In germline, CDR1 is SGHTA, CDR2 FQGTGA. V was trimmed by 2 bases and J by 5 bases, leaving 7 bases between them. The CDR3 is made up of 13 amino acids.

This clone was seen only a few times. V is TRBV7-9 and J is TRBJ2-1; TRBD2 matches 12 bases. V lost 5 bases, J lost 7 bases, and 9 bases stayed unmatched. Germline V gene sequence: CDR1 SEHNR, CDR2 FQNEAQ (reference sequence). The length of the CDR3 is 16 residues. The CDR3 loop reads CASSLGLAGLRNEQFF. In DNA form, the CDR3 reads TGTGCCAGCAGCCTCGGACTAGCGGGACTGAGGAATGAGCAGTTCTTC.

The chain links TRBV5-1 to TRBJ2-1; D may be TRBD1 (5 bases). This CDR3 is 15 amino acids long. Germline CDR1 SGHRS, CDR2 YFSETQ. Between the trimmed V and J ends, which lost 4 bases and 7 bases, there was a span of 18 bases. The CDR3 DNA reads TGCGCCAGCAGCCCACCCCTGGGGCTTGAAAATGAGCAGTTCTTC. It translates to CASSPPLGLENEQFF.

With regard to this clone: Just one base apart from a much larger clone, this may be a read error. V and J are TRBV6-5 and TRBJ2-2; D is possibly TRBD2 (6 bases). CDR3 size: 15 residues. From germline, CDR1 is MNHEY and CDR2 SVGAGI. For the CDR3, the DNA is TGTGCCAGCAGGGTGTCGGTTAGCGGAACCGGGGAGCTGTCTTTT. It codes for CASRVSVSGTGELSF.

V is TRBV28 and J is TRBJ2-1; the D is unclear. The CDR3 is made up of 15 amino acids. Germline V gene lookup returns CDR1 MDHEN and CDR2 SYDVKM. Trimming cost V 2 bases and J 5 bases, with 13 bases left between them. This CDR3 reads CASSLRRFLHNEQFF. CDR3 sequence (DNA): TGTGCCAGCAGTTTACGGCGGTTCCTCCACAATGAGCAGTTCTTC.

This clone was recorded a few times. The chain carries TRBV4-3 and TRBJ2-1; a weak D match, TRBD2 (5 bases). The CDR3 totals 16 residues. V was pared by 1 base and J by 2 bases, with 12 bases between. CDR1 and CDR2 from the germline V gene are LGHNA and YSLEER. In DNA form, the CDR3 reads TGCGCCAGCAGCCAAGGAGGGCGGACCGCCTACAATGAGCAGTTCTTC. Translation gives CASSQGGRTAYNEQFF.